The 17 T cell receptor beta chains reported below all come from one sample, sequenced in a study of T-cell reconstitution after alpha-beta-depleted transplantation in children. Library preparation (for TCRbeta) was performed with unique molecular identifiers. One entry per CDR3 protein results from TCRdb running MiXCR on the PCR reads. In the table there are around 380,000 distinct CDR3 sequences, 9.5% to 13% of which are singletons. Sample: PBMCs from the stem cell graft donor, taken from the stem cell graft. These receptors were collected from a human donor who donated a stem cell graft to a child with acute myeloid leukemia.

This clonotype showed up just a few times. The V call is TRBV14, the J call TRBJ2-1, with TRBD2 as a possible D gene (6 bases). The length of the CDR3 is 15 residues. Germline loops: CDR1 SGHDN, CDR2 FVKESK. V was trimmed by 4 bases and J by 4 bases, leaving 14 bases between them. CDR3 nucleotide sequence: TGTGCCAGCAGCCCCCGGAGGGTTCAATACAATGAGCAGTTCTTC. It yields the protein CASSPRRVQYNEQFF.

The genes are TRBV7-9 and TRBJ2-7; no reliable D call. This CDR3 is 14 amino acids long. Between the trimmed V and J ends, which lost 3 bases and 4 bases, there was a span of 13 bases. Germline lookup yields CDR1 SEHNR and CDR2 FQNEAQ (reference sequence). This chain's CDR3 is CASSLSDGPYEQYV. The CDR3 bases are TGTGCCAGCAGCTTGTCTGATGGACCGTACGAGCAGTACGTC.

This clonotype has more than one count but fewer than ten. The CDR3 region is CASSFGAGGSSYNEQFF. CDR3 DNA sequence: TGCGCCAGCAGCTTTGGAGCGGGGGGATCCTCCTACAATGAGCAGTTCTTC. This sequence joins TRBV5-1 and TRBJ2-1, with 9 bases identical to TRBD2. The V gene's germline CDR1 is SGHRS and CDR2 YFSETQ. There are 17 residues in the CDR3. The J segment lost 0 bases and the V segment lost 2 bases, leaving 6 bases of the junction unmatched. Full variable domain (missing parts from reference TRBV5-1 and TRBJ2-1): KAGVTQTPRYLIKTRGQQVTLSCSPISGHRSVSWYQQTPGQGLQFLFEYFSETQRNKGNFPGRFSGRQFSNSRSEMNVSTLELGDSALYLCASSFGAGGSSYNEQFFGPGTRLTVL.

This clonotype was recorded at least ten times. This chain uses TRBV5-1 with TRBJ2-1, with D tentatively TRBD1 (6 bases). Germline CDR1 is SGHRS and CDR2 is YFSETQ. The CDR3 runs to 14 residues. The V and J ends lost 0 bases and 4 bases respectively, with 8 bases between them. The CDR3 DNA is TGCGCCAGCAGCTTGGCCGACAGGTACAATGAGCAGTTCTTC. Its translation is CASSLADRYNEQFF.

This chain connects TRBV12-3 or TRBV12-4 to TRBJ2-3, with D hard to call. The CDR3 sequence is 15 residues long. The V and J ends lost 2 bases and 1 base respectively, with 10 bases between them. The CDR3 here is CASSLRSRGTDTQYF. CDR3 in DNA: TGTGCCAGCAGTTTACGTTCCCGGGGCACAGATACGCAGTATTTT.

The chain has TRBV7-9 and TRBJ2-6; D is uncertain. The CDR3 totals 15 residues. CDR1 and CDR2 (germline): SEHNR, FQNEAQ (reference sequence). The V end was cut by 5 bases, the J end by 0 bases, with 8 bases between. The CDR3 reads CASSHQFSGANVLTF. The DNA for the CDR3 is TGTGCCAGCAGCCACCAATTCTCTGGGGCCAACGTCCTGACTTTC. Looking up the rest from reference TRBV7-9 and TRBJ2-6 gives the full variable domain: DTGVSQNPRHKITKRGQNVTFRCDPISEHNRLYWYRQTLGQGPEFLTYFQNEAQLEKSRLLSDRFSAERPKGSFSTLEIQRTEQGDSAMYLCASSHQFSGANVLTFGAGSRLTVL.

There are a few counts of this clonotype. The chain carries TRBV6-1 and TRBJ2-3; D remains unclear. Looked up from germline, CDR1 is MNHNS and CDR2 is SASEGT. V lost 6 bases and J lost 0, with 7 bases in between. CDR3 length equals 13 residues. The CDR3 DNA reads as TGTGCCAGCAGGGACCCAAGCACAGATACGCAGTATTTT. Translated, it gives CASRDPSTDTQYF.

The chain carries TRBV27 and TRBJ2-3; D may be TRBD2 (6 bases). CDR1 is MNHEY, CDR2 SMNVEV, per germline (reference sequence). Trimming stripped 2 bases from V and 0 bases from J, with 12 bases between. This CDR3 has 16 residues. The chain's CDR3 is CASSLGRQPSTDTQYF. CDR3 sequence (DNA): TGTGCCAGCAGTTTAGGGAGGCAGCCTAGCACAGATACGCAGTATTTT.

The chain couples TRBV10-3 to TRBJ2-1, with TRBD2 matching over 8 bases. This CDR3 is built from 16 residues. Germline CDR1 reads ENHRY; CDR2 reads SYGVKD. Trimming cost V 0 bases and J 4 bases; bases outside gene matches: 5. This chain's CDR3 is CAISESLAGTYNEQFF. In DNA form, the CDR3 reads TGTGCCATCAGTGAGTCATTAGCGGGGACATACAATGAGCAGTTCTTC.

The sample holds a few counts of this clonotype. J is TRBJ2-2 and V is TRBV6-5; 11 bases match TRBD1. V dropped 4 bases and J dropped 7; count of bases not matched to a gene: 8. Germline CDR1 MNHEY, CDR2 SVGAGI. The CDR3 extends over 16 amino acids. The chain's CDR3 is CASSFKDRGLSGELFF. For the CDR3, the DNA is TGTGCCAGCAGTTTCAAGGACAGGGGGCTTAGCGGGGAGCTGTTTTTT.

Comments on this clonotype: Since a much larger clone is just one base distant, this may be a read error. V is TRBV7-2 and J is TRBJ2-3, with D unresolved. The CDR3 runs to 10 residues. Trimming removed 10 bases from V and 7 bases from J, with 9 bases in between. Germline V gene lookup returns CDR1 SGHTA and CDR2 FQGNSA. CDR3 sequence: CATVPNTQYF. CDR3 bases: TGTGCCACCGTACCAAATACGCAGTATTTT.

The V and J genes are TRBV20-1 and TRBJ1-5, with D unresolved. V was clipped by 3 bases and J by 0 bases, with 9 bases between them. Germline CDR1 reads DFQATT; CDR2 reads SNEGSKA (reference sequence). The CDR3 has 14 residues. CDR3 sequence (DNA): TGCAGTGCTAGGGTCGGCCATAGCAATCAGCCCCAGCATTTT. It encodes CSARVGHSNQPQHF.

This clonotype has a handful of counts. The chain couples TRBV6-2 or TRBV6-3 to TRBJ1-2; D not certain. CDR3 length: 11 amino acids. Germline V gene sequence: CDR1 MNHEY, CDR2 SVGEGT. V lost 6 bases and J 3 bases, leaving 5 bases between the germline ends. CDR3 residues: CASSDDYGYTF. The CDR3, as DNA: TGTGCCAGCAGCGACGACTATGGCTACACCTTC.

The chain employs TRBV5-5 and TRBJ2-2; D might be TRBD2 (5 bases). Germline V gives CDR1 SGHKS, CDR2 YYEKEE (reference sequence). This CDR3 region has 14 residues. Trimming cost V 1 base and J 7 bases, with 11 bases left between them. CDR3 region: CASSLILAGGELFF. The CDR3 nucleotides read TGTGCCAGCAGCTTGATTCTAGCTGGCGGGGAGCTGTTTTTT.

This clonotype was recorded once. Written as DNA, the CDR3 is TGTGCCAGCAGCTTACCGGACAGGGGGAAACTCTCCAACGAGCAGTACTTC. Residues: CASSLPDRGKLSNEQYF. The chain recombines TRBV21-1 with TRBJ2-7; the table gives TRBD1 as D, unverified against the DNA. TRBV21-1 is termed a pseudogene. This CDR3 has 17 residues.

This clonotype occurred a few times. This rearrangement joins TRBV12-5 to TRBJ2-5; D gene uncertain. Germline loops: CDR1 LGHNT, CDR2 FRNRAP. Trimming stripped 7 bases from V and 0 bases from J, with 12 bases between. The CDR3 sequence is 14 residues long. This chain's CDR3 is CASELDVDQETQYF. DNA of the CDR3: TGTGCTAGTGAGCTAGACGTGGACCAAGAGACCCAGTACTTC. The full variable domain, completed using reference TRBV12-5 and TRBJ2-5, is DARVTQTPRHKVTEMGQEVTMRCQPILGHNTVFWYRQTMMQGLELLAYFRNRAPLDDSGMPKDRFSAEMPDATLATLKIQPSEPRDSAVYFCASELDVDQETQYFGPGTRLLVL.

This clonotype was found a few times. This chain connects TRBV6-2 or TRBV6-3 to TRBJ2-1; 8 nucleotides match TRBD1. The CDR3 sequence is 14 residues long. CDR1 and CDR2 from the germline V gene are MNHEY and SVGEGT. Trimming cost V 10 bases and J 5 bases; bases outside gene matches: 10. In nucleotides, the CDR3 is TGTGCCACGCGCACCGGGACAGGTGACAATGAGCAGTTCTTC. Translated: CATRTGTGDNEQFF.